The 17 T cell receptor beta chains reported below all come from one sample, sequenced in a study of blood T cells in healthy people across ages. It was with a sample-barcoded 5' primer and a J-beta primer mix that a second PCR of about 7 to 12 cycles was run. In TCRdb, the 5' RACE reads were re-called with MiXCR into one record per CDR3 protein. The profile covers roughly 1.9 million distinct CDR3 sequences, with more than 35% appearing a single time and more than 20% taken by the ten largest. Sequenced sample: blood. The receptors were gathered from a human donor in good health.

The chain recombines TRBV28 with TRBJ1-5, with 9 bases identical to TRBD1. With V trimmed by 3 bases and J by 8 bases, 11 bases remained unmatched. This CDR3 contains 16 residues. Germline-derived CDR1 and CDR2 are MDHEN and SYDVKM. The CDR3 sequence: CASSFIRTGDLEPQHF. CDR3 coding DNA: TGTGCCAGCAGTTTCATCAGGACAGGGGACCTGGAGCCCCAGCATTTT.

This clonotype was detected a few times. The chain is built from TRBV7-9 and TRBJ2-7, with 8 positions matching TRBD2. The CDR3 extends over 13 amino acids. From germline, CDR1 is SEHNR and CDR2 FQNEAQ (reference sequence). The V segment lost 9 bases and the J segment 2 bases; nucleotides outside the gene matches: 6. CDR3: CASASGGTYEQYF. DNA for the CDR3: TGTGCCAGTGCCAGCGGGGGTACCTACGAGCAGTACTTC.

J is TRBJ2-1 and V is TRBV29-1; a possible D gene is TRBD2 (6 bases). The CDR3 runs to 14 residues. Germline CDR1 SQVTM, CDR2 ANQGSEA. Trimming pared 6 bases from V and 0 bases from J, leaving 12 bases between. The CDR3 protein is CSVMGEVSYNEQFF. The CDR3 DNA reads TGCAGCGTGATGGGGGAGGTCTCCTACAATGAGCAGTTCTTC.

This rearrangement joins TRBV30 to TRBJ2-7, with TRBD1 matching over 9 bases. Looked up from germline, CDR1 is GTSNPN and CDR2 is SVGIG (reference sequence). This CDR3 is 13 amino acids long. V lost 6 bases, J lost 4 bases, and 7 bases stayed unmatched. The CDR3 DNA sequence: TGTGCCTGTACCCTCGGGACAGGGTACGAGCAGTACTTC. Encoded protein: CACTLGTGYEQYF.

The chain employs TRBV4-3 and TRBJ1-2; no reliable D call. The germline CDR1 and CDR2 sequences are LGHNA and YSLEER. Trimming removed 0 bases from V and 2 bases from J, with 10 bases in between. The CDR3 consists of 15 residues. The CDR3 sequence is CASSQENILNYGYTF. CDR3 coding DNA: TGCGCCAGCAGCCAAGAGAACATACTGAACTATGGCTACACCTTC.

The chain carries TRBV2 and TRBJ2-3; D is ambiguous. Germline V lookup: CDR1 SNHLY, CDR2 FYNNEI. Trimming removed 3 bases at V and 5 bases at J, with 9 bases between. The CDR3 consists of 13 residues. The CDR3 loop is CASSDRDRDTQYF. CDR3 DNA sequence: TGTGCCAGCAGTGATCGCGACCGAGATACGCAGTATTTT.

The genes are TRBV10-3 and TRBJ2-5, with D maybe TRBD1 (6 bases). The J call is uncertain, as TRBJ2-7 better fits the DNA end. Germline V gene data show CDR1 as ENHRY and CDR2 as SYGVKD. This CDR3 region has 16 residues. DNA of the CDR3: TGTGCCATCAGTGAGGCCGCGGACAGTGTGCCCTACGAGCAGTACTTC. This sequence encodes CAISEAADSVPYEQYF.

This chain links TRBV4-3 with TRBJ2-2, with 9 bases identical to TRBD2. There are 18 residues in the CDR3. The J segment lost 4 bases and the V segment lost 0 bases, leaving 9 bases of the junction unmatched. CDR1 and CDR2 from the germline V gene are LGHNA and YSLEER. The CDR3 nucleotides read TGCGCCAGCAGCCAAGATCCGGGACTAGCTGTGATCACCGGGGAGCTGTTTTTT. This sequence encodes CASSQDPGLAVITGELFF.

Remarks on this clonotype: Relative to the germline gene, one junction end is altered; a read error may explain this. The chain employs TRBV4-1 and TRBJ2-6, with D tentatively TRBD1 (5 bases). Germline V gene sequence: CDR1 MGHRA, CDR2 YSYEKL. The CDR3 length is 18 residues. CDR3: CASSGRRDLYSGANVPTF. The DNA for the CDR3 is TGCGCCAGCAGCGGCCGCAGGGATCTCTATTCTGGGGCCAACGTCCCGACTTTC.

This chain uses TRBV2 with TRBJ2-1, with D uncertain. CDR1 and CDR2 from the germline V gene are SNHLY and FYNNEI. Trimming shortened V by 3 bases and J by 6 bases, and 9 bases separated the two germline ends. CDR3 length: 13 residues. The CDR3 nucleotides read TGTGCCAGCAGTGACAAGGTGCCCAATGAGCAGTTCTTC. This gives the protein CASSDKVPNEQFF.

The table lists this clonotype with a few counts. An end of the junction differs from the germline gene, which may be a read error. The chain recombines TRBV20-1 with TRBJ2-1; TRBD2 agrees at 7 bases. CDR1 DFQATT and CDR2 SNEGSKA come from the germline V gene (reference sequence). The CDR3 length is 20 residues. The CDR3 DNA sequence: TGCAGTGCTAGAGATCCCCCAAGAGTGGGGGGGACCTGGGTCGACAATGAACAGTTCTTC. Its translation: CSARDPPRVGGTWVDNEQFF.

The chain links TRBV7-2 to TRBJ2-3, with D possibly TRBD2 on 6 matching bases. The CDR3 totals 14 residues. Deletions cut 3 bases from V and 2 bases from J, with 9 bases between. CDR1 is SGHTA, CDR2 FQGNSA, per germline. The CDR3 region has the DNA TGTGCCAGCAGCTTGACTAGTCTCACAGATACGCAGTATTTT. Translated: CASSLTSLTDTQYF.

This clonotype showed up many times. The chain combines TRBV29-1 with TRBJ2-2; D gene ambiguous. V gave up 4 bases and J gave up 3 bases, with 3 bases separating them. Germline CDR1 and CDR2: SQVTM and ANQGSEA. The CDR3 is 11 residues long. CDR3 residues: CSVADTGELFF. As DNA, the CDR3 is TGCAGCGTTGCCGACACCGGGGAGCTGTTTTTT.

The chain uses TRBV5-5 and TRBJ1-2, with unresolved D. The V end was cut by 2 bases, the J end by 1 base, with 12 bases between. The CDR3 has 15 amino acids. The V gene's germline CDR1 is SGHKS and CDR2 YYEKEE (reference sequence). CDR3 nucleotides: TGTGCCAGCAGCTTACAGCTAGATCTTAACTATGGCTACACCTTC. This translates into CASSLQLDLNYGYTF.

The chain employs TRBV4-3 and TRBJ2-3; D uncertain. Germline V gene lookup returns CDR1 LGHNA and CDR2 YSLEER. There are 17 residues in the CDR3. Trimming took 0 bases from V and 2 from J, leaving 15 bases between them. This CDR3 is CASSQESQWGNTDTQYF. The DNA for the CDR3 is TGCGCCAGCAGCCAAGAGAGTCAGTGGGGTAACACAGATACGCAGTATTTT.

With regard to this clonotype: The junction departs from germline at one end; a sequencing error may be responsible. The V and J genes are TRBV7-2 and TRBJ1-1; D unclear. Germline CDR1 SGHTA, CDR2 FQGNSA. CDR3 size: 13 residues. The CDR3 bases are TGTGCCGGCAGCCTCTCGGGGAACACTGAAGCTTTCTTT. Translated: CAGSLSGNTEAFF.

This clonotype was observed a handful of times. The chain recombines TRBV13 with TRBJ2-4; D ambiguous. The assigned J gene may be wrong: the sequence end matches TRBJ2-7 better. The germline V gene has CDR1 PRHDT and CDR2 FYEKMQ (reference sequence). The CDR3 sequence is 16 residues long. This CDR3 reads CASSLYGSQTPYEQYF. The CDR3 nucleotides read TGTGCCAGCAGCTTGTATGGCAGTCAGACCCCCTACGAGCAGTACTTC.